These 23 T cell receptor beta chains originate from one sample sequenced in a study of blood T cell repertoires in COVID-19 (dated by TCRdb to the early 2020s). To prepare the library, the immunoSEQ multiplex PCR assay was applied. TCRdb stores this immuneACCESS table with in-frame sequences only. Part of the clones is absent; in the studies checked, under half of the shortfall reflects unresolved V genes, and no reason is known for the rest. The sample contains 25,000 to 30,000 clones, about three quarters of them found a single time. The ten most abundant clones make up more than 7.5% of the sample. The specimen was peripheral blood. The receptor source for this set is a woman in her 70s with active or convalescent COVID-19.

The CDR3 DNA reads TGTGCCAGCAGCCAAGATTGGGCTAGCGGGAGGACTAGCACAGATACGCAGTATTTT. It codes for CASSQDWASGRTSTDTQYF. This chain links TRBV3-1 (or the pseudogene TRBV3-2) with TRBJ2-3, with TRBD2 identical over 11 bases. Germline values: CDR1 LGHDT, CDR2 YNNKEL (reference sequence). V shed 0 bases, J shed 0 bases, and the junction held 8 bases outside the gene matches. The CDR3 loop spans 19 amino acids.

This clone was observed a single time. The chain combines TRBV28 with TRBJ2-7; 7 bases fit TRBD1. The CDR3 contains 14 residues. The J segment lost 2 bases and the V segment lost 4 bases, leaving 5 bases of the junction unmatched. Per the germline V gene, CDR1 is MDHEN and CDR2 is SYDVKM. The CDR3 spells CASSYLTGTYEQYF. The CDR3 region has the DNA TGTGCCAGCAGTTATCTGACAGGGACCTACGAGCAGTACTTC.

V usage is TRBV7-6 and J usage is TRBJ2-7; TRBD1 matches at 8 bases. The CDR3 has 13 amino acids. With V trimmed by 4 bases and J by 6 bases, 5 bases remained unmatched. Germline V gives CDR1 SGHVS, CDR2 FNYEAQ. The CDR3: CASSSGQAIEQYF. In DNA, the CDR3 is TGTGCCAGCAGCTCGGGACAGGCGATCGAGCAGTACTTC.

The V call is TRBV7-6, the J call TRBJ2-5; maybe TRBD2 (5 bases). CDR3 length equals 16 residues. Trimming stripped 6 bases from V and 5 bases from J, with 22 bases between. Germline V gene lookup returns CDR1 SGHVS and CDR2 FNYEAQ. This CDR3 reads CASSLYRERQWETQYF. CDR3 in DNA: TGTGCCAGCAGTTTGTACCGGGAAAGACAATGGGAGACCCAGTACTTC.

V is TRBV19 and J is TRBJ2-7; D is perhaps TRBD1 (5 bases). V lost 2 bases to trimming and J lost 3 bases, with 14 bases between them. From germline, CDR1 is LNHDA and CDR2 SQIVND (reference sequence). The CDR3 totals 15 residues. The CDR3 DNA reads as TGTGCCAGTAGTATATCTCGACAGCCATTCTACGAGCAGTACTTC. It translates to CASSISRQPFYEQYF.

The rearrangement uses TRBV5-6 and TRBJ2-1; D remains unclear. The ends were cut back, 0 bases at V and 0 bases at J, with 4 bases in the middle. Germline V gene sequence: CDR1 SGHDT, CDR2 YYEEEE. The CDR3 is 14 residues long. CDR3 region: CASSLGSSYNEQFF. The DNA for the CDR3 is TGTGCCAGCAGCTTGGGGAGCTCCTACAATGAGCAGTTCTTC.

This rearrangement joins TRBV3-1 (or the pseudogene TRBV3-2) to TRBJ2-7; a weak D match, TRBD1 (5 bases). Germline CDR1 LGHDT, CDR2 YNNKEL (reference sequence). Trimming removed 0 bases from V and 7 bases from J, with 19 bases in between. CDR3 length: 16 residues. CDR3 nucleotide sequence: TGTGCCAGCAGCCAAGATCGCAGGGTGGGGTTGTGGGAGCAGTACTTC. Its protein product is CASSQDRRVGLWEQYF.

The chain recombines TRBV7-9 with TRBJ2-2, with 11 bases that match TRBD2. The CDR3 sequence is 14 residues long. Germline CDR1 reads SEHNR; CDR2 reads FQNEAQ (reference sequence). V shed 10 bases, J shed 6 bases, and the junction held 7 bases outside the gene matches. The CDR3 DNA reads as TGTGCCATGCCGGGACTAGCGGTTTCCGGGGAGCTGTTTTTT. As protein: CAMPGLAVSGELFF. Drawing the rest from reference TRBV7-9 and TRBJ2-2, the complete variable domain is DTGVSQNPRHKITKRGQNVTFRCDPISEHNRLYWYRQTLGQGPEFLTYFQNEAQLEKSRLLSDRFSAERPKGSFSTLEIQRTEQGDSAMYLCAMPGLAVSGELFFGEGSRLTVL.

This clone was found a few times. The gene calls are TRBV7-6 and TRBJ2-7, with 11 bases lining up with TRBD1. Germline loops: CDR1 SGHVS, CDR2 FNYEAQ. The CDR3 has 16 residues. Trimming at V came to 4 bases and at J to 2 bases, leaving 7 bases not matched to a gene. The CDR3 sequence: CASSSHPGQGAYEQYF. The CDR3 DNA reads TGTGCCAGCAGCTCACACCCGGGACAGGGGGCCTACGAGCAGTACTTC.

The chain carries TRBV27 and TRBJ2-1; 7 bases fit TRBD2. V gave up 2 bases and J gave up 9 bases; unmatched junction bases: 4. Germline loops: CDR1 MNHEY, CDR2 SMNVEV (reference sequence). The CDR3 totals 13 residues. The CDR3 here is CASSLGLVTEQFF. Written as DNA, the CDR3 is TGTGCCAGCAGTTTAGGACTAGTTACTGAGCAGTTCTTC.

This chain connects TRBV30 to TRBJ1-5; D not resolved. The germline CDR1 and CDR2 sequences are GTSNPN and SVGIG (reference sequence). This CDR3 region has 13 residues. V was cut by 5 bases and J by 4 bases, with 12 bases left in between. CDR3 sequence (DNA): TGTGCCTGGGACGGAGGGAATAATCAGCCCCAGCATTTT. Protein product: CAWDGGNNQPQHF.

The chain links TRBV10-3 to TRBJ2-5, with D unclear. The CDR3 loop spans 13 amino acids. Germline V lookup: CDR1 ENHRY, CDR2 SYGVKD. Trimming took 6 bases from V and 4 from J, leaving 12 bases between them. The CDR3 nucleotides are TGTGCCATCAGGGAGACTTCCCTAGAGACCCAGTACTTC. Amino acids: CAIRETSLETQYF.

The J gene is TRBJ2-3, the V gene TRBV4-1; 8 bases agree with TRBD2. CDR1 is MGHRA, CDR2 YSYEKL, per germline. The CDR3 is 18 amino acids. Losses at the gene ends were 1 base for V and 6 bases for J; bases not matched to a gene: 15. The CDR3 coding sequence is TGCGCCAGCAGCCAAGCCGGGCTAGCGGGCCTTAGGGGGGATACGCAGTATTTT. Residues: CASSQAGLAGLRGDTQYF.

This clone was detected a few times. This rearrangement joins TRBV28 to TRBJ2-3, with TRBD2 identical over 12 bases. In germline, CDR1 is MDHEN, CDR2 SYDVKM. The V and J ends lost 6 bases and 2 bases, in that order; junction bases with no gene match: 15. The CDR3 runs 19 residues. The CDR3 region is CASSHTSGRPNSLTDTQYF. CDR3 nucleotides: TGTGCCAGCAGCCACACTAGCGGGAGGCCTAATTCACTCACAGATACGCAGTATTTT.

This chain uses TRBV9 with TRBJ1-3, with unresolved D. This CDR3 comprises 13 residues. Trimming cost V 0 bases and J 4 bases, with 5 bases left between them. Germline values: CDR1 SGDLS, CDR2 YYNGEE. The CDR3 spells CASSVGVGNTIYF. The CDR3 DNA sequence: TGTGCCAGCAGCGTAGGAGTGGGAAACACCATATATTTT.

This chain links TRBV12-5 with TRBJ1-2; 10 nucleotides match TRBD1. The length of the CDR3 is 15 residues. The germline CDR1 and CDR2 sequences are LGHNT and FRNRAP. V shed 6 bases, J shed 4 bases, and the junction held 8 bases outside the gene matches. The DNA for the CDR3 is TGTGCTAGTGGCCAGCCGGGACAGGGGCCCTATGGCTACACCTTC. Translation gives CASGQPGQGPYGYTF.

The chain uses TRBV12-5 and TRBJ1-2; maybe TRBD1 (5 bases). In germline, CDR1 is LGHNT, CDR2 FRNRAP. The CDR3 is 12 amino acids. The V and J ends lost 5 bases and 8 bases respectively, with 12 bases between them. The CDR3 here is CASGIGGFGYTF. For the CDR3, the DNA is TGTGCTAGTGGTATCGGGGGATTCGGCTACACCTTC.

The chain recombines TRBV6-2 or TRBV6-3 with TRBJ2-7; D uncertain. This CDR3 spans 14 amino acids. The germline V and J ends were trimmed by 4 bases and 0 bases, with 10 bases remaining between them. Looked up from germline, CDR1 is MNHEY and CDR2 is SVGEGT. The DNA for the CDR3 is TGTGCCAGCAGTTTTCACAGCCTCTCCTACGAGCAGTACTTC. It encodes CASSFHSLSYEQYF.

CDR3 coding DNA: TGCGCCAGCCATAGCCGCACCGGGGAGCTGTTTTTT. This translates into CASHSRTGELFF. The V gene is TRBV10-2, the J gene TRBJ2-2, with no clear D. Germline-derived CDR1 and CDR2 are WSHSY and SAAADI. This CDR3 has 12 residues. The V end lost 8 bases, the J end lost 4 bases, and 8 bases lay between the germline ends.

Here the CDR3 DNA reads TGTGCCAGCAGTGCCATACGTGGCGGGACAGGGGGGTTCATGAACACTGAAGCTTTCTTT. Its protein is CASSAIRGGTGGFMNTEAFF. The chain couples TRBV6-2 or TRBV6-3 to TRBJ1-1, with 11 bases that match TRBD1. The length of the CDR3 is 20 residues. CDR1 is MNHEY, CDR2 SVGEGT, per germline. Germline trimming cut 5 bases from V and 0 bases from J; bases unmatched to any gene: 17.

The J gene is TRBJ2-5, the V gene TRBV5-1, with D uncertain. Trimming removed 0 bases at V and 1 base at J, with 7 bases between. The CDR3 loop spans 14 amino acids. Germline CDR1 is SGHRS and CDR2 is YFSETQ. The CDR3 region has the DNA TGCGCCAGCAGCTTGGACTCCTCCCAAGAGACCCAGTACTTC. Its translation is CASSLDSSQETQYF.

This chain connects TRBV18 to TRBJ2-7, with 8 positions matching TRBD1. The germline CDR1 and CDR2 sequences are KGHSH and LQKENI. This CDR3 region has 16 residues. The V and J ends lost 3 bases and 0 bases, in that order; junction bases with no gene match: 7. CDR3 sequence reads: CASSPGQGAASYEQYF. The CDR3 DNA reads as TGTGCCAGCTCACCTGGGCAGGGGGCTGCCTCCTACGAGCAGTACTTC. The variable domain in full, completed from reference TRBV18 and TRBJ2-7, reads NAGVMQNPRHLVRRRGQEARLRCSPMKGHSHVYWYRQLPEEGLKFMVYLQKENIIDESGMPKERFSAEFPKEGPSILRIQQVVRGDSAAYFCASSPGQGAASYEQYFGPGTRLTVT.

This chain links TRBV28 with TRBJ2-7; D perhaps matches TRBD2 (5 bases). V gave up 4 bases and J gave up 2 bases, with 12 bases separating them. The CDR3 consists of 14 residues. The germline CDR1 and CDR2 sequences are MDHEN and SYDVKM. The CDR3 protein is CASSSPGSPYEQYF. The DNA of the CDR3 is TGTGCCAGCAGTTCTCCGGGGTCCCCCTACGAGCAGTACTTC. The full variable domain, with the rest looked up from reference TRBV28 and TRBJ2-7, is DVKVTQSSRYLVKRTGEKVFLECVQDMDHENMFWYRQDPGLGLRLIYFSYDVKMKEKGDIPEGYSVSREKKERFSLILESASTNQTSMYLCASSSPGSPYEQYFGPGTRLTVT.